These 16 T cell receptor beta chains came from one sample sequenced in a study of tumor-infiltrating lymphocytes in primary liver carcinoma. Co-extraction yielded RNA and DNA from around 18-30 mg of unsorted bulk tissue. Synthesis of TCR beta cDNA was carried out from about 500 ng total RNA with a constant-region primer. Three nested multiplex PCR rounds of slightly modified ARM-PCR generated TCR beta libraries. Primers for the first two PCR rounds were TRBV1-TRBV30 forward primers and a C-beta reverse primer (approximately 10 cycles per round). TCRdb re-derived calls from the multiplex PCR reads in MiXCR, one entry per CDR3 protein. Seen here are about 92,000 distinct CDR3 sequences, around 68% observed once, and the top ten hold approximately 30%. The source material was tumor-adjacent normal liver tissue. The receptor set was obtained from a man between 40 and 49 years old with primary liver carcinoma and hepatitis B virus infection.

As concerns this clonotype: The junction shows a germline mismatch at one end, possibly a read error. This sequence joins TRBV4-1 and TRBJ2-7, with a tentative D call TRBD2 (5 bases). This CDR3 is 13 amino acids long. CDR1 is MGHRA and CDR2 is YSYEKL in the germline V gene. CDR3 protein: CASSQEASGEQHF. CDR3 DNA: TGCGCCAGCAGTCAGGAGGCCAGCGGCGAGCAGCACTTC.

The CDR3: CSIAFRDSNTEAFF. DNA of the CDR3: TGCAGCATTGCCTTCCGGGACAGCAACACTGAAGCTTTCTTT. The chain recombines TRBV29-1 with TRBJ1-1, with 7 bases aligning to TRBD1. The CDR3 spans 14 residues. CDR1 and CDR2 from the germline V gene are SQVTM and ANQGSEA. V was pared by 8 bases and J by 2 bases, with 11 bases of the junction left unmatched.

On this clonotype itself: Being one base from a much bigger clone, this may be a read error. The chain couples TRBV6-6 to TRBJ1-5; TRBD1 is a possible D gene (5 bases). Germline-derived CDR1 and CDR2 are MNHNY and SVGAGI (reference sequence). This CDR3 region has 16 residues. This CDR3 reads CTSSYSRDSILQPQHF. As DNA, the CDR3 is TGTACCAGCAGTTACTCGCGAGACAGCATACTACAGCCCCAGCATTTT.

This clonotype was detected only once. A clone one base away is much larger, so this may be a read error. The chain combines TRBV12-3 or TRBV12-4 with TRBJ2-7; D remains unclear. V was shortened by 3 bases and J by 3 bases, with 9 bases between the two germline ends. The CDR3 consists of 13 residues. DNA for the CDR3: TGTGCCAGCAGTTTCAGTTCCGACTACGAGCAGTACTTC. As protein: CASSFSSDYEQYF.

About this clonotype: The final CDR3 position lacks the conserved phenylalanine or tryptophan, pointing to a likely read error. The CDR3 sequence is CTSSLLLWYEQFL. DNA of the CDR3: TGTACCAGCAGTTTGCTTTTGTGGTATGAGCAGTTCCTC. The V call is TRBV12-3 or TRBV12-4, the J call TRBJ2-1; no definite D call. This CDR3 has 13 residues.

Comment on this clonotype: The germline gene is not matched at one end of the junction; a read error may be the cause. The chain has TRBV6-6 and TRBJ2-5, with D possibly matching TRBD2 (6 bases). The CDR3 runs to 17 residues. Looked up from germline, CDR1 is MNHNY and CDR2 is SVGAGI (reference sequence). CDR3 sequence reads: CVSSFARPGESQETQYF. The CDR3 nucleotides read TGTGTCAGCAGTTTTGCCCGCCCGGGGGAGAGCCAAGAGACCCAGTACTTC.

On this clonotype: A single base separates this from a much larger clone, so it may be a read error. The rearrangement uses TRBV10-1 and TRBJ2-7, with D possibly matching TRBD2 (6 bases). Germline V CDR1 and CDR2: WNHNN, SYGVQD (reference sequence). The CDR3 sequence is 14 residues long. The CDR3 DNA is TGCACCAGCAGTGGGGGTAGCGGAGACTACGAGCAGTACTTC. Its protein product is CTSSGGSGDYEQYF.

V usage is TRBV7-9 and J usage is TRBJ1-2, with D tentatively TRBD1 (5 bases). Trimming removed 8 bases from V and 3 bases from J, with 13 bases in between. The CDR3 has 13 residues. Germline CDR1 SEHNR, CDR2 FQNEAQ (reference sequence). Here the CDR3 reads CASGSDTYYGYTF. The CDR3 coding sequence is TGTGCCAGCGGCTCGGACACCTACTATGGCTACACCTTC.

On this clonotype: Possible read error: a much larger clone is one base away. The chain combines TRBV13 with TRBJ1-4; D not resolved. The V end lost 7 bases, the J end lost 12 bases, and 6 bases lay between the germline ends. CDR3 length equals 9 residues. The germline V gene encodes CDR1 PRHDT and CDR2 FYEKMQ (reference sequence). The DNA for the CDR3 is TGTGCCAGCACCTTTGAACTGTTTTTT. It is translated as CASTFELFF.

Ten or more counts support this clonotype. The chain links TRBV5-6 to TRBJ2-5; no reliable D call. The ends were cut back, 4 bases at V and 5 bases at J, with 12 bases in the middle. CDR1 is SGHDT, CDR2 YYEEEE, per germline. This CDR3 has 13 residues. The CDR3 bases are TGTGCCAGCAGCCCGTCTCCACTGGAGACCCAGTACTTC. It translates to CASSPSPLETQYF.

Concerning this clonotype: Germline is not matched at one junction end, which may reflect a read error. In DNA, the CDR3 is TGTGTCAGCAGACTCCCGGAGAACACTGAAGCTTTCTTT. The encoded protein is CVSRLPENTEAFF. The chain has TRBV11-2 and TRBJ1-1, with D uncertain. CDR1 is SGHAT, CDR2 FQNNGV, per germline. CDR3 length equals 13 residues.

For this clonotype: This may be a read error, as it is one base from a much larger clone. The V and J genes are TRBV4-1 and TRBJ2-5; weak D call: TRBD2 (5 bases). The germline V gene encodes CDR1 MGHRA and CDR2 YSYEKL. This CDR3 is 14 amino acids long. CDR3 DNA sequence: TGCACCAGCAGCCAGGAGGAGCTGGGGGAGACCCAGTACTTC. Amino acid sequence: CTSSQEELGETQYF.

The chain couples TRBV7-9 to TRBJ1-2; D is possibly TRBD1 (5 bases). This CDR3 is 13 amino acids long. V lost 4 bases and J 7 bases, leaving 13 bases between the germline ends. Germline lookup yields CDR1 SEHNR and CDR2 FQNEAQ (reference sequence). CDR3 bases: TGTGCCAGCAGCTCAGGGTTCTTCCCTGGCTACACCTTC. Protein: CASSSGFFPGYTF.

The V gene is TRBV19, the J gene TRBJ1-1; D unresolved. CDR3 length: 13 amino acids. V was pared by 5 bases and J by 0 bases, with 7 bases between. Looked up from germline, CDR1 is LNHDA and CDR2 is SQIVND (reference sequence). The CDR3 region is CASSQLMNTEAFF. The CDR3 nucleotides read TGTGCCAGTAGTCAACTGATGAACACTGAAGCTTTCTTT. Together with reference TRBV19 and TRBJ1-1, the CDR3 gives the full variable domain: DGGITQSPKYLFRKEGQNVTLSCEQNLNHDAMYWYRQDPGQGLRLIYYSQIVNDFQKGDIAEGYSVSREKKESFPLTVTSAQKNPTAFYLCASSQLMNTEAFFGQGTRLTVV.

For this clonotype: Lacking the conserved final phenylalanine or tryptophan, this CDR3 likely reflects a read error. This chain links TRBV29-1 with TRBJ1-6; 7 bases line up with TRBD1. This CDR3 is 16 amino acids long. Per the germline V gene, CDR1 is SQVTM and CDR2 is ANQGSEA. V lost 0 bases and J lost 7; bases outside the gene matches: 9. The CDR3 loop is CSVEDTRNRGNSPLHY. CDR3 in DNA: TGCAGCGTTGAAGATACCCGGAACAGGGGCAATTCACCCCTCCACTAT.

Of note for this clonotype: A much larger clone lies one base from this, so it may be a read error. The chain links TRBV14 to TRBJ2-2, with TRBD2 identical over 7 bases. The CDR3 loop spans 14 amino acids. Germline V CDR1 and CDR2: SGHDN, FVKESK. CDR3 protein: CVSSQVTGGGELFF. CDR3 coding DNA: TGTGTCAGCAGCCAAGTAACGGGAGGCGGGGAGCTGTTTTTT.